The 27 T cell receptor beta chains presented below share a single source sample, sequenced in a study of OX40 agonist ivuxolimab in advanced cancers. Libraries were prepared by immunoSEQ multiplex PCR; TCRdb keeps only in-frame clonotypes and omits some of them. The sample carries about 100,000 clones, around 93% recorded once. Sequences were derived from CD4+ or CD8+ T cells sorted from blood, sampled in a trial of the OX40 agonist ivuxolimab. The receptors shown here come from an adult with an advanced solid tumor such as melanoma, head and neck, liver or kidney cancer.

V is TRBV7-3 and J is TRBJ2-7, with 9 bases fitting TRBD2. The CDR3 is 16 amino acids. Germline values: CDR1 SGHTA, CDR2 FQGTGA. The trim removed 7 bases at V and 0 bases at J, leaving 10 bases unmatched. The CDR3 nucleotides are TGTGCCAGCACTCACCTAGCGGGAATAAACTCCTACGAGCAGTACTTC. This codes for CASTHLAGINSYEQYF.

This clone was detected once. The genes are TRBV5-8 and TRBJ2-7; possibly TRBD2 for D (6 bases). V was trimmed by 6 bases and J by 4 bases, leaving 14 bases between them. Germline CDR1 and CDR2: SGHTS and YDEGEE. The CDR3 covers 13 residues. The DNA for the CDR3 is TGTGCCAGCACGGCGGGGCCGGCTTACGAGCAGTACTTC. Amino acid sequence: CASTAGPAYEQYF.

The CDR3 spells CASSFHWNTEAFF. The CDR3 bases are TGTGCCAGCAGCTTTCACTGGAACACTGAAGCTTTCTTT. The chain joins TRBV7-3 to TRBJ1-1; D ambiguous. The germline gives CDR1 SGHTA, CDR2 FQGTGA. This CDR3 is built from 13 residues. V was shortened by 3 bases and J by 1 base, with 6 bases between the two germline ends.

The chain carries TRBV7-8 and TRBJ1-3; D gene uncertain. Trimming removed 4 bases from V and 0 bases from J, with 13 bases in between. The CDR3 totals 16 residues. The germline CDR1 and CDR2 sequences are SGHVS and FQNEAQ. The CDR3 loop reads CASSSLTSDSGNTIYF. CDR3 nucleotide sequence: TGTGCCAGCAGCTCCCTGACCTCTGACTCTGGAAACACCATATATTTT.

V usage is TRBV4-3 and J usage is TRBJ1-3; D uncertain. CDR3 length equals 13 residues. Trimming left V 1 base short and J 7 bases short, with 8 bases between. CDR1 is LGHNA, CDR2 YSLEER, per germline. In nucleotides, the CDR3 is TGCGCCAGCAGCCAAGTCCCGGCCAACACCATATATTTT. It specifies CASSQVPANTIYF.

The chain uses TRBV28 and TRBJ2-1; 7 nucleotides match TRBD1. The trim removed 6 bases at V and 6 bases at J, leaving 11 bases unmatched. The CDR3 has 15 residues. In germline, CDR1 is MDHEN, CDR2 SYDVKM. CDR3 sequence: CASRRDRGKVNEQFF. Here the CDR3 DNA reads TGTGCCAGCAGGAGGGACAGAGGGAAAGTCAATGAGCAGTTCTTC.

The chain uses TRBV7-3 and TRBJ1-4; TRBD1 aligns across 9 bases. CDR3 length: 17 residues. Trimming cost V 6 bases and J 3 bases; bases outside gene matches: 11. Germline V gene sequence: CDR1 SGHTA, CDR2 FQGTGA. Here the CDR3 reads CASRPSRDRVANEKLFF. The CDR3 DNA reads TGTGCCAGCAGACCGTCCCGGGACAGGGTAGCTAATGAAAAACTGTTTTTT.

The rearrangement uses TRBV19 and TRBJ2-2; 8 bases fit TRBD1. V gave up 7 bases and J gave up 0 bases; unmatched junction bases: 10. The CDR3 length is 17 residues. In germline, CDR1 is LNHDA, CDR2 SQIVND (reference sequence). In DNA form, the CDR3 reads TGTGCCAGTAAACCTAGGACAGGGCTGACGAACACCGGGGAGCTGTTTTTT. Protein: CASKPRTGLTNTGELFF. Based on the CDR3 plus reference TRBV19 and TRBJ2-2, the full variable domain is DGGITQSPKYLFRKEGQNVTLSCEQNLNHDAMYWYRQDPGQGLRLIYYSQIVNDFQKGDIAEGYSVSREKKESFPLTVTSAQKNPTAFYLCASKPRTGLTNTGELFFGEGSRLTVL.

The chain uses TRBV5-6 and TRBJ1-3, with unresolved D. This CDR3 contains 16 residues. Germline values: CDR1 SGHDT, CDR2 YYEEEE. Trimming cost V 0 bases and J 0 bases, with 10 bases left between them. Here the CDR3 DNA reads TGTGCCAGCAGCTTGGTAACCTTACTCTCTGGAAACACCATATATTTT. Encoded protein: CASSLVTLLSGNTIYF.

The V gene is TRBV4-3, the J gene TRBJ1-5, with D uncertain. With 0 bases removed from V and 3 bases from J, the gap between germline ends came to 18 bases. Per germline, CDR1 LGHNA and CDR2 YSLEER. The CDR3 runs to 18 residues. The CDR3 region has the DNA TGCGCCAGCAGCCAAGATTGGCGGGAAAAAGGCCCCAATCAGCCCCAGCATTTT. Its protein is CASSQDWREKGPNQPQHF.

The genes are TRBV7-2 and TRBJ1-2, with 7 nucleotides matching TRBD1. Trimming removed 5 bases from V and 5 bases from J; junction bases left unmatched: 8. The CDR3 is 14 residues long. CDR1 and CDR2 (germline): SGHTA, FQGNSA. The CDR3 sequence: CASSAWDSNYGYTF. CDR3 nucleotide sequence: TGTGCCAGCAGCGCCTGGGACAGCAATTATGGCTACACCTTC.

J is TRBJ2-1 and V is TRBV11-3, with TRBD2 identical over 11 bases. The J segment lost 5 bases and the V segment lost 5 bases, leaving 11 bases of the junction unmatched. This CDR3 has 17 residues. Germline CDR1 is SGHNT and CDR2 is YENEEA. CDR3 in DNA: TGTGCCAGCAGCGCAACAGCTGGACTAGCGGGCGACAATGAGCAGTTCTTC. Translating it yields CASSATAGLAGDNEQFF.

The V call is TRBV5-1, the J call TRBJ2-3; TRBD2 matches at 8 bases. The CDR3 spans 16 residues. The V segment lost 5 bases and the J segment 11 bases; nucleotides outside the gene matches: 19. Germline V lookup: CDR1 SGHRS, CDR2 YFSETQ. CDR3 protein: CASSLAIAGRQIVQYF. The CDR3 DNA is TGCGCCAGCAGTTTAGCAATAGCGGGACGACAGATAGTGCAGTATTTT.

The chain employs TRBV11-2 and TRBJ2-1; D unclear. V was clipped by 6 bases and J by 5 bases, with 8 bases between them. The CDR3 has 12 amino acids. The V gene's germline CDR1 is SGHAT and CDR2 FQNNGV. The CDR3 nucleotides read TGTGCCAGCAGTTTTAGGCACAATGAGCAGTTCTTC. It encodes CASSFRHNEQFF. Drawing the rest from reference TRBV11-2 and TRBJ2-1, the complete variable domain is EAGVAQSPRYKIIEKRQSVAFWCNPISGHATLYWYQQILGQGPKLLIQFQNNGVVDDSQLPKDRFSAERLKGVDSTLKIQPAKLEDSAVYLCASSFRHNEQFFGPGTRLTVL.

In DNA, the CDR3 is TGTGCCAGCAGCCCCAGACAGGGACGGGAGACCCAGTACTTC. Translated, it gives CASSPRQGRETQYF. The chain is built from TRBV7-2 and TRBJ2-5, with 7 bases that match TRBD1. Per the germline V gene, CDR1 is SGHTA and CDR2 is FQGNSA. The V gene end was trimmed by 5 bases and the J gene end by 5 bases; junction bases not matched to a gene: 8. This CDR3 region has 14 residues.

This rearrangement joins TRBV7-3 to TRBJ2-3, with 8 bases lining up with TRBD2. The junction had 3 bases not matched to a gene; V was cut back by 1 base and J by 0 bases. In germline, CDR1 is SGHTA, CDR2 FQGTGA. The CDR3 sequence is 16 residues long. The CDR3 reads CASSLNSGASTDTQYF. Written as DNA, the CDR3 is TGTGCCAGCAGCTTAAATAGCGGGGCTAGCACAGATACGCAGTATTTT.

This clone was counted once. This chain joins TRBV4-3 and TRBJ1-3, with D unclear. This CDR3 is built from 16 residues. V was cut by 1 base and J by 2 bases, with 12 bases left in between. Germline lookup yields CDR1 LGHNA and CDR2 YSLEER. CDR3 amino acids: CASSQGPVGTGNTIYF. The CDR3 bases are TGCGCCAGCAGCCAAGGGCCAGTCGGCACTGGAAACACCATATATTTT.

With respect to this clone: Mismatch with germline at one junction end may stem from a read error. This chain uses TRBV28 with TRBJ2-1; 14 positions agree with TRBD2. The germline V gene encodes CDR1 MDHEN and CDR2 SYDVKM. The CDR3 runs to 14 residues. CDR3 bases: TGTGCCAGCAGTCCGGGACTAGCGGGAGTGTTGGGGATCTTC. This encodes CASSPGLAGVLGIF.

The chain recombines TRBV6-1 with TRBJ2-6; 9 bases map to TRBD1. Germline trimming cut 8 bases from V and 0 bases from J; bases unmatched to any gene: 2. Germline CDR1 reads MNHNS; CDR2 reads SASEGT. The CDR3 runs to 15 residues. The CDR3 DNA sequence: TGTGCCAGCGGGACAGGGATCTCTGGGGCCAACGTCCTGACTTTC. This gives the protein CASGTGISGANVLTF.

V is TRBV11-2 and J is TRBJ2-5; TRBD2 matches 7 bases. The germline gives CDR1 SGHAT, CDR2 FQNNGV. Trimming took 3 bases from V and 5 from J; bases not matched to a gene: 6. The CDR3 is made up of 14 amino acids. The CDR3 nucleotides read TGTGCCAGCAGCTTCTCTAGCGGAGGGGAGACCCAGTACTTC. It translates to CASSFSSGGETQYF. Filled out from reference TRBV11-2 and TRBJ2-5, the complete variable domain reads EAGVAQSPRYKIIEKRQSVAFWCNPISGHATLYWYQQILGQGPKLLIQFQNNGVVDDSQLPKDRFSAERLKGVDSTLKIQPAKLEDSAVYLCASSFSSGGETQYFGPGTRLLVL.

In DNA, the CDR3 is TGCGCCAGCAGCCAAGGAAGCCGGTCCTCCTACGAGCAGTACTTC. Its protein is CASSQGSRSSYEQYF. The genes are TRBV4-3 and TRBJ2-7; D gene uncertain. This CDR3 spans 15 amino acids. The V end lost 1 base, the J end lost 0 bases, and 10 bases lay between the germline ends. Germline V CDR1 and CDR2: LGHNA, YSLEER.

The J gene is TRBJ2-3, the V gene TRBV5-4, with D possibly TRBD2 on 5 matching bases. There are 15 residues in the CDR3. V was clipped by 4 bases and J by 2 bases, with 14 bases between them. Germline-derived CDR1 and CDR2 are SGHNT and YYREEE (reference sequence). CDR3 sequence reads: CASSNPGKNTDTQYF. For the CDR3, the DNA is TGTGCCAGCAGCAACCCGGGGAAAAACACAGATACGCAGTATTTT. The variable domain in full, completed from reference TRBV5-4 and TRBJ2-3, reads ETGVTQSPTHLIKTRGQQVTLRCSSQSGHNTVSWYQQALGQGPQFIFQYYREEENGRGNFPPRFSGLQFPNYSSELNVNALELDDSALYLCASSNPGKNTDTQYFGPGTRLTVL.

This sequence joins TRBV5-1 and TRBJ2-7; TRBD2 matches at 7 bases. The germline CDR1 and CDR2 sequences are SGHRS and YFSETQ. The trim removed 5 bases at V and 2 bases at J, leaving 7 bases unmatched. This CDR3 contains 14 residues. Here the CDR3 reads CASRPSGTTYEQYF. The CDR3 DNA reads TGCGCCAGCAGACCAAGCGGGACTACCTACGAGCAGTACTTC.

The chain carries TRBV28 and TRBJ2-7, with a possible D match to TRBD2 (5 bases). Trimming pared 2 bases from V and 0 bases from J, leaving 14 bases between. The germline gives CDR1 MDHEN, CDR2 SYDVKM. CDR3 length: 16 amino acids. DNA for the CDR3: TGTGCCAGCAGTTTAACCGCCACGGGAAGCTCCTACGAGCAGTACTTC. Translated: CASSLTATGSSYEQYF.

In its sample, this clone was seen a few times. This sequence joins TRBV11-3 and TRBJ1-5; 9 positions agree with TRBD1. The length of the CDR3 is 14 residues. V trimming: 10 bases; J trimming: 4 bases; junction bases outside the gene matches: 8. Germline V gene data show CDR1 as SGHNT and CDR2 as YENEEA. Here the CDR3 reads CAKYDRGTNQPQHF. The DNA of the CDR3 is TGTGCCAAATACGACAGGGGGACTAATCAGCCCCAGCATTTT. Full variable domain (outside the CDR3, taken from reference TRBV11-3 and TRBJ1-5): EAGVVQSPRYKIIEKKQPVAFWCNPISGHNTLYWYLQNLGQGPELLIRYENEEAVDDSQLPKDRFSAERLKGVDSTLKIQPAELGDSAVYLCAKYDRGTNQPQHFGDGTRLSIL.

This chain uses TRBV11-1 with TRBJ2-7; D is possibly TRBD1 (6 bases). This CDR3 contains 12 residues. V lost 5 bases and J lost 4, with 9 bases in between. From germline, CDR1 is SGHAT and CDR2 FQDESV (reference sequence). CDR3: CASSRDTYEQYF. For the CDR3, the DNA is TGTGCCAGCAGCCGGGACACTTACGAGCAGTACTTC.

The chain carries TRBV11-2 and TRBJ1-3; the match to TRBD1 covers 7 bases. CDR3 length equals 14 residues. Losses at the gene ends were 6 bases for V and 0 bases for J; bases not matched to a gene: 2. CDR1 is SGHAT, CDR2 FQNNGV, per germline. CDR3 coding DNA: TGTGCCAGCAGTGACAGGGCCTCTGGAAACACCATATATTTT. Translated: CASSDRASGNTIYF.